Below, 8 T cell receptor beta chains from the same sample are listed, as sequenced in a study of T cells in Graves' hyperthyroidism and ophthalmopathy. RNA transcripts yielded amplified TCR beta CDR3 regions. The TCR CDR3 was amplified in a first-round RT-PCR using the HTBI primer set. In TCRdb, the multiplex PCR reads were re-called with MiXCR into one record per CDR3 protein. The table has approximately 510,000 distinct CDR3 sequences, 40% to 50% seen once; the top ten hold about 45%. Sequencing was done on a sample of peripheral blood or thyroid tissue (not recorded which). These receptors were collected from an adult woman with Graves' disease, either hyperthyroidism or ophthalmopathy (not recorded which).

This clonotype showed up many times. V and J are TRBV29-1 and TRBJ1-1; 9 nucleotides line up with TRBD1. Germline V CDR1 and CDR2: SQVTM, ANQGSEA. The CDR3 totals 14 residues. With V trimmed by 2 bases and J by 2 bases, 3 bases remained unmatched. CDR3: CSVETTGGNTEAFF. CDR3 nucleotides: TGCAGCGTTGAAACGACAGGGGGTAACACTGAAGCTTTCTTT.

Regarding this clonotype: Just one base apart from a much larger clone, this may be a read error. The V gene is TRBV4-2, the J gene TRBJ1-3; 11 nucleotides align to TRBD1. Germline assignment: CDR1 LGHNA and CDR2 YNFKEQ. The CDR3 sequence is 16 residues long. CDR3 bases: TGTGTCAGCAGCCTCGAGGACAGGGGGCCTGGAAACACCATATATTTT. Its protein product is CVSSLEDRGPGNTIYF.

This clonotype was recorded many times. The gene calls are TRBV19 and TRBJ2-5; 8 positions agree with TRBD2. This CDR3 contains 13 residues. The V segment lost 8 bases and the J segment 5 bases; nucleotides outside the gene matches: 7. Germline V lookup: CDR1 LNHDA, CDR2 SQIVND (reference sequence). The CDR3, as DNA: TGTGCCAGTTCACAGACTAGCGCGGAGACCCAGTACTTC. It encodes CASSQTSAETQYF. Full variable domain (remainder filled in from reference TRBV19 and TRBJ2-5): DGGITQSPKYLFRKEGQNVTLSCEQNLNHDAMYWYRQDPGQGLRLIYYSQIVNDFQKGDIAEGYSVSREKKESFPLTVTSAQKNPTAFYLCASSQTSAETQYFGPGTRLLVL.

The chain carries TRBV9 and TRBJ1-2, with a weak D call TRBD1 (5 bases). The CDR3 runs to 13 residues. V was pared by 0 bases and J by 8 bases, with 11 bases between. Per the germline V gene, CDR1 is SGDLS and CDR2 is YYNGEE. The CDR3 sequence is CASSVVAGGGYTF. The CDR3 DNA follows: TGTGCCAGCAGCGTAGTGGCGGGGGGGGGCTACACCTTC.

The CDR3 coding sequence is TGCAGCTTAGGACAGGGGGGGGTCGAGCAGTACTTC. Amino acid sequence: CSLGQGGVEQYF. This rearrangement joins TRBV29-1 to TRBJ2-7; TRBD1 agrees at 10 bases. The V gene's germline CDR1 is SQVTM and CDR2 ANQGSEA. V was clipped by 8 bases and J by 6 bases; unmatched bases: 7. CDR3 length equals 12 residues.

This clonotype was counted ten times or more. The V gene is TRBV7-9, the J gene TRBJ2-5; the match to TRBD1 covers 12 bases. The CDR3 is 16 residues long. Germline values: CDR1 SEHNR, CDR2 FQNEAQ (reference sequence). J gave up 4 bases and V 5 bases, and 8 bases lay outside the gene matches. Written as DNA, the CDR3 is TGTGCCAGCAGCACCGGGGACAGGGGGCGGAGAGAGACCCAGTACTTC. Amino acids: CASSTGDRGRRETQYF. The complete variable domain, with remaining parts taken from reference TRBV7-9 and TRBJ2-5, reads DTGVSQNPRHKITKRGQNVTFRCDPISEHNRLYWYRQTLGQGPEFLTYFQNEAQLEKSRLLSDRFSAERPKGSFSTLEIQRTEQGDSAMYLCASSTGDRGRRETQYFGPGTRLLVL.

This clonotype was detected only a few times. The rearrangement joins TRBV6-5 to TRBJ2-7; either TRBD1 or TRBD2 may fit D (5 bases each). V lost 0 bases and J lost 3, with 12 bases in between. Germline V lookup: CDR1 MNHEY, CDR2 SVGAGI. This CDR3 is 15 amino acids long. CDR3 nucleotide sequence: TGTGCCAGCAGTTACTCTTGGGACCGAAACTACGAGCAGTACTTC. It translates to CASSYSWDRNYEQYF.

This sequence joins TRBV20-1 and TRBJ2-2; 7 bases line up with TRBD1. The CDR3 is made up of 11 amino acids. Germline V gives CDR1 DFQATT, CDR2 SNEGSKA (reference sequence). The V gene end was trimmed by 5 bases and the J gene end by 7 bases; junction bases not matched to a gene: 1. The CDR3 protein is CSAYRGGELFF. CDR3 nucleotides: TGCAGTGCTTACAGGGGCGGGGAGCTGTTTTTT.